These 25 T cell receptor beta chains originate from one sample sequenced in a study of cytomegalovirus exposure and HLA in healthy donors. PCR was performed using 60 Vbeta and 13 Jbeta primers. Profiled with immunoSEQ multiplex PCR; TCRdb holds only in-frame clones, not every one. The table records 110,000 to 150,000 clones, around four fifths of them present only once. The sequenced sample consisted of PBMCs. These receptors were collected from a boy between 2 and 10 years old in good health and CMV-seronegative.

V usage is TRBV9 and J usage is TRBJ2-3, with D perhaps TRBD1 (6 bases). Trimming took 2 bases from V and 1 from J, leaving 8 bases between them. Germline assignment: CDR1 SGDLS and CDR2 YYNGEE. The CDR3 consists of 14 residues. CDR3 bases: TGTGCCAGCAGCGTCAGGGGAGGCACAGATACGCAGTATTTT. Amino acid sequence: CASSVRGGTDTQYF.

This clone was observed a single time. This rearrangement joins TRBV7-3 to TRBJ1-3; a weak D match, TRBD1 (6 bases). Germline loops: CDR1 SGHTA, CDR2 FQGTGA. The CDR3 extends over 15 amino acids. Deletions cut 5 bases from V and 6 bases from J, with 17 bases between. For the CDR3, the DNA is TGTGCCAGCAGCCCCAGGCCGACAGGAGCAAACACCATATATTTT. The encoded protein is CASSPRPTGANTIYF.

This clone was seen a few times. The rearrangement joins TRBV7-6 to TRBJ2-7; D is uncertain. The CDR3 contains 14 residues. With 2 bases removed from V and 4 bases from J, the gap between germline ends came to 12 bases. The germline V gene has CDR1 SGHVS and CDR2 FNYEAQ. In DNA form, the CDR3 reads TGTGCCAGCAGCTTACTTGCAAGCCCTTACGAGCAGTACTTC. It encodes CASSLLASPYEQYF.

The chain is built from TRBV2 and TRBJ1-1, with D possibly TRBD1 on 6 matching bases. V gave up 4 bases and J gave up 4 bases, with 16 bases separating them. This CDR3 has 15 residues. The V gene's germline CDR1 is SNHLY and CDR2 FYNNEI. The CDR3 region is CASSAPKRGSTEAFF. The DNA of the CDR3 is TGTGCCAGCAGTGCCCCGAAAAGGGGGAGCACTGAAGCTTTCTTT.

This clone was observed once. J is TRBJ2-3 and V is TRBV7-3; 8 bases align to TRBD2. This CDR3 has 14 residues. CDR1 is SGHTA and CDR2 is FQGTGA in the germline V gene. V lost 5 bases to trimming and J lost 3 bases; unmatched junction nucleotides: 4. The CDR3 region has the DNA TGTGCCAGCAGCCTTGGACTAGCTACAGATACGCAGTATTTT. Residues: CASSLGLATDTQYF.

This clone was recorded once. This rearrangement joins TRBV7-3 to TRBJ1-3; tentative D call: TRBD1 (5 bases). The CDR3 spans 15 residues. V lost 10 bases and J lost 0, with 16 bases in between. Per the germline V gene, CDR1 is SGHTA and CDR2 is FQGTGA. DNA for the CDR3: TGTGCCACCATCAGTACAGGTATCTCTGGAAACACCATATATTTT. Its protein is CATISTGISGNTIYF.

This rearrangement joins TRBV18 to TRBJ2-7; 7 bases fit TRBD2. Germline CDR1 is KGHSH and CDR2 is LQKENI. The CDR3 consists of 17 residues. Trimming took 0 bases from V and 2 from J; bases not matched to a gene: 10. The CDR3: CASSPPAGAGMAYEQYF. The CDR3 bases are TGTGCCAGCTCACCACCGGCGGGAGCGGGGATGGCCTACGAGCAGTACTTC.

Note on this clone: The conserved final phenylalanine or tryptophan is absent from the CDR3, which likely points to a read error. The chain combines TRBV9 with TRBJ2-7, with 9 bases fitting TRBD1. This CDR3 is 15 amino acids long. With V trimmed by 2 bases and J by 5 bases, 8 bases remained unmatched. CDR1 and CDR2 from the germline V gene are SGDLS and YYNGEE. The CDR3 protein is CASSVLRDRADEQYL. CDR3 sequence (DNA): TGTGCCAGCAGCGTGCTCAGGGACAGGGCCGACGAGCAGTACCTC.

CDR3 sequence: CASSSEDSVNYEQYF. The CDR3 DNA is TGTGCCAGCAGTTCCGAGGACAGCGTAAACTACGAGCAGTACTTC. The chain employs TRBV7-8 and TRBJ2-5; possible D gene TRBD1, 6 bases. The tail of the sequence fits TRBJ2-7 better, so the J call may be wrong. CDR3 length: 15 amino acids. Germline assignment: CDR1 SGHVS and CDR2 FQNEAQ.

The chain combines TRBV19 with TRBJ1-2, with D unclear. Germline V CDR1 and CDR2: LNHDA, SQIVND (reference sequence). Trimming took 1 base from V and 4 from J, leaving 4 bases between them. This CDR3 contains 12 residues. The CDR3 reads CASSIASYGYTF. The CDR3 DNA follows: TGTGCCAGTAGTATAGCGAGCTATGGCTACACCTTC.

The J gene is TRBJ1-4, the V gene TRBV2, with TRBD1 identical over 7 bases. In germline, CDR1 is SNHLY, CDR2 FYNNEI. With V trimmed by 6 bases and J by 8 bases, 12 bases remained unmatched. The CDR3 totals 15 residues. In DNA, the CDR3 is TGTGCCAGCAGCGGAGAGAGAGAACAGGGGGAAAAACTGTTTTTT. This encodes CASSGEREQGEKLFF.

The gene calls are TRBV6-1 and TRBJ1-3; no definite D call. CDR3 length equals 16 residues. Germline V gene data show CDR1 as MNHNS and CDR2 as SASEGT. The germline V and J ends were trimmed by 2 bases and 5 bases, with 16 bases remaining between them. CDR3 sequence reads: CASSETRAEVRNTIYF. In DNA form, the CDR3 reads TGTGCCAGCAGTGAAACACGGGCGGAGGTCCGAAACACCATATATTTT.

The chain uses TRBV6-5 and TRBJ1-2; D not certain. This CDR3 contains 15 residues. V was clipped by 0 bases and J by 2 bases, with 10 bases between them. Germline CDR1 reads MNHEY; CDR2 reads SVGAGI. The CDR3 sequence is CASSYSHSINYGYTF. Here the CDR3 DNA reads TGTGCCAGCAGTTACTCCCATTCAATCAACTATGGCTACACCTTC.

This clone was counted once. The chain has TRBV9 and TRBJ1-1, with D possibly TRBD1 on 5 matching bases. The V end lost 0 bases, the J end lost 1 base, and 19 bases lay between the germline ends. Germline assignment: CDR1 SGDLS and CDR2 YYNGEE. CDR3 length: 18 residues. This chain's CDR3 is CASSVEGGRGRANTEAFF. The CDR3 coding sequence is TGTGCCAGCAGCGTAGAAGGTGGGAGGGGACGTGCGAACACTGAAGCTTTCTTT.

This clone occurred once. The chain carries TRBV28 and TRBJ2-7, with TRBD2 identical over 7 bases. The CDR3 consists of 15 residues. CDR1 is MDHEN and CDR2 is SYDVKM in the germline V gene. The J segment lost 1 base and the V segment lost 4 bases, leaving 7 bases of the junction unmatched. The CDR3 sequence: CASSSSKAGSYEQYF. CDR3 nucleotides: TGTGCCAGCAGTTCAAGTAAAGCGGGATCCTACGAGCAGTACTTC.

Turning to this clone: This specimen includes other DNA sequences encoding the same CDR3. The V gene is TRBV5-1, the J gene TRBJ2-7; 8 nucleotides agree with TRBD1. The V segment lost 0 bases and the J segment 5 bases; nucleotides outside the gene matches: 1. CDR1 SGHRS and CDR2 YFSETQ come from the germline V gene. The CDR3 contains 13 residues. The CDR3: CASSLGQGNEQYF. CDR3 nucleotide sequence: TGCGCCAGCAGCTTGGGACAGGGGAACGAGCAGTACTTC.

This rearrangement joins TRBV10-3 to TRBJ2-3; 12 bases line up with TRBD2. Germline assignment: CDR1 ENHRY and CDR2 SYGVKD. The CDR3 totals 16 residues. Germline trimming cut 6 bases from V and 0 bases from J; bases unmatched to any gene: 4. The CDR3 region has the DNA TGTGCCATCAGCACTAGCGGGGGGACTAGCACAGATACGCAGTATTTT. Amino acid sequence: CAISTSGGTSTDTQYF.

This chain joins TRBV7-8 and TRBJ1-4; D is possibly TRBD1 (6 bases). CDR1 SGHVS and CDR2 FQNEAQ come from the germline V gene. V lost 0 bases to trimming and J lost 8 bases, with 13 bases between them. CDR3 length: 15 amino acids. CDR3 coding DNA: TGTGCCAGCAGCTTAGCGGGGGCGCCGGCCGAAAAACTGTTTTTT. Its translation is CASSLAGAPAEKLFF.

Regarding this clone: Other DNA sequences within the sample encode an identical CDR3. This chain links TRBV7-9 with TRBJ1-1; 8 positions agree with TRBD1. The CDR3 has 15 residues. J was trimmed by 5 bases and V by 5 bases; bases with no gene match: 10. Germline V gives CDR1 SEHNR, CDR2 FQNEAQ (reference sequence). For the CDR3, the DNA is TGTGCCAGCAGCGTCTTGCAGGGGGCCGGGACTGAAGCTTTCTTT. Its translation: CASSVLQGAGTEAFF.

This rearrangement joins TRBV28 to TRBJ1-2, with D unclear. Trimming shortened V by 5 bases and J by 4 bases, and 11 bases separated the two germline ends. This CDR3 is built from 13 residues. The germline CDR1 and CDR2 sequences are MDHEN and SYDVKM. CDR3 bases: TGTGCCAGCAGTCCCACGGGGAGCTATGGCTACACCTTC. Its translation: CASSPTGSYGYTF.

The chain uses TRBV5-1 and TRBJ1-1; no clear D gene. V was cut by 0 bases and J by 8 bases, with 11 bases left in between. Germline V gene data show CDR1 as SGHRS and CDR2 as YFSETQ. The CDR3 is 13 amino acids. CDR3: CASSLGRQGEAFF. CDR3 bases: TGCGCCAGCAGCTTGGGCAGACAAGGCGAAGCTTTCTTT.

This clone showed up just a few times. The V gene is TRBV11-1, the J gene TRBJ2-5; TRBD1 agrees at 7 bases. CDR1 and CDR2 from the germline V gene are SGHAT and FQDESV (reference sequence). This CDR3 has 14 residues. V gave up 3 bases and J gave up 4 bases; unmatched junction bases: 5. The CDR3 DNA is TGTGCCAGCAGCTTCACAGGGGAAAGAGAGACCCAGTACTTC. Its protein is CASSFTGERETQYF.

The V gene is TRBV6-1, the J gene TRBJ2-2; no reliable D call. The CDR3 runs 17 residues. Looked up from germline, CDR1 is MNHNS and CDR2 is SASEGT. Trimming left V 3 bases short and J 0 bases short, with 14 bases between. This CDR3 is CASSEFLLSTNTGELFF. The CDR3, as DNA: TGTGCCAGCAGTGAGTTTCTTCTGTCTACGAACACCGGGGAGCTGTTTTTT.

This chain connects TRBV12-5 to TRBJ1-2; D is unresolved. Germline V gives CDR1 LGHNT, CDR2 FRNRAP. This CDR3 comprises 19 residues. Trimming pared 7 bases from V and 0 bases from J, leaving 27 bases between. This CDR3 is CASAPGLLGRDIANYGYTF. In DNA, the CDR3 is TGTGCTAGTGCCCCCGGTCTCCTCGGGAGGGATATAGCTAACTATGGCTACACCTTC.

The genes are TRBV4-2 and TRBJ1-1; maybe TRBD1 (6 bases). The CDR3 has 17 residues. Germline CDR1 is LGHNA and CDR2 is YNFKEQ. Deletions cut 0 bases from V and 6 bases from J, with 20 bases between. CDR3 nucleotides: TGTGCCAGCAGCCAAGAGCCCAACAGGGTGGTATACTCTGAAGCTTTCTTT. Amino acids: CASSQEPNRVVYSEAFF.